A selection of T cell receptor beta chains follows, all from one sample in a study of T cell repertoires in cytomegalovirus infection. Their specific antigens are unknown. TCRdb re-analysed the reads in MiXCR, keeping a single row per CDR3 protein. The table includes tens of thousands of distinct CDR3 sequences, roughly a fifth detected once. This specimen consisted of CD8+ T cells from cultured PBMCs, obtained from culture after CMV antigen stimulation. All receptors come from a human donor in good health (CMV status not recorded). Some clones in this sample may be carry-over from other donors' samples. Both conserved end residues are part of each CDR3. The D gene is left open where the match is weak. Not all rows give a size; the values are once, few, many and, for expanded clones, a class.

V gene: TRBV7-2
J gene: TRBJ1-2
clone size: many
D gene: TRBD1
CDR3 protein: CASRDRGGHGYTF
CDR3 DNA: TGTGCCAGCAGAGACAGGGGAGGTCATGGCTACACCTTC

V gene: TRBV12-3/TRBV12-4
J gene: TRBJ2-7
clone size: many
D gene: NA
CDR3 protein: CASSFGESYEQYF
CDR3 DNA: TGTGCCAGCAGTTTCGGGGAGTCCTACGAGCAGTACTTC

V gene: TRBV27
J gene: TRBJ2-7
clone size: few
D gene: NA
CDR3 protein: CASSSRQARGYYEQYF
CDR3 DNA: TGTGCCAGCAGTTCGCGACAGGCCAGGGGTTACTACGAGCAGTACTTC

V gene: TRBV6-4
J gene: TRBJ2-1
clone size: many
D gene: NA
CDR3 protein: CASSDLGTPLETYNEQFF
CDR3 DNA: TGTGCCAGCAGTGACTTAGGGACACCGCTGGAGACCTACAATGAGCAGTTCTTC

V gene: TRBV7-2
J gene: TRBJ1-5
clone size: many
D gene: NA
CDR3 protein: CASNPVDGNQPQHF
CDR3 DNA: TGTGCCAGCAACCCGGTAGATGGCAATCAGCCCCAGCATTTT

V gene: TRBV5-6
J gene: TRBJ2-1
clone size: many
D gene: TRBD2
CDR3 protein: CASSLALAGPFNYNEQFF
CDR3 DNA: TGTGCCAGCAGCTTGGCTCTAGCGGGACCCTTCAACTACAATGAGCAGTTCTTC

V gene: TRBV19
J gene: TRBJ1-1
clone size: few
D gene: NA
CDR3 protein: CASSIGPQLNTEAFF
CDR3 DNA: TGTGCCAGTAGTATAGGGCCCCAATTGAACACTGAAGCTTTCTTT

V gene: TRBV30
J gene: TRBJ2-1
clone size: few
D gene: NA
CDR3 protein: CAWSALYNEQFF
CDR3 DNA: TGTGCCTGGAGTGCTCTATACAATGAGCAGTTCTTC

V gene: TRBV9
J gene: TRBJ2-7
clone size: many
D gene: TRBD1
CDR3 protein: CASSAGDRPHEQYF
CDR3 DNA: TGTGCCAGCAGCGCGGGGGACAGGCCACACGAGCAGTACTTC

V gene: TRBV6-2/TRBV6-3
J gene: TRBJ2-5
clone size: NA
D gene: NA
CDR3 protein: CASGWGLPDETQYF
CDR3 DNA: TGTGCCAGCGGCTGGGGACTCCCAGACGAGACCCAGTACTTC

V gene: TRBV7-2
J gene: TRBJ2-3
clone size: many
D gene: NA
CDR3 protein: CASSSSGTDTQYF
CDR3 DNA: TGTGCCAGCAGCTCCAGCGGAACAGATACGCAGTATTTT

V gene: TRBV19
J gene: TRBJ1-1
clone size: few
D gene: TRBD1
CDR3 protein: CASSDNRGTDTEAFF
CDR3 DNA: TGTGCCAGTAGCGATAACAGGGGAACGGACACTGAAGCTTTCTTT

V gene: TRBV27
J gene: TRBJ2-7
clone size: few
D gene: NA
CDR3 protein: CASSQGTAREQYF
CDR3 DNA: TGTGCCAGCAGCCAGGGCACTGCTCGGGAGCAGTACTTC

V gene: TRBV6-2/TRBV6-3
J gene: TRBJ1-1
clone size: many
D gene: TRBD1
CDR3 protein: CASSLQTGGYTEAFF
CDR3 DNA: TGTGCCAGCAGTCTCCAGACAGGGGGTTACACTGAAGCTTTCTTT

V gene: TRBV6-1
J gene: TRBJ2-2
clone size: NA
D gene: NA
CDR3 protein: CASSRGSPGELFF
CDR3 DNA: TGTGCCAGCAGCAGGGGATCCCCCGGGGAGCTGTTTTTT

V gene: TRBV7-6
J gene: TRBJ2-3
clone size: few
D gene: NA
CDR3 protein: CASSLVSADTQYF
CDR3 DNA: TGTGCCAGCAGCTTAGTTAGTGCAGATACGCAGTATTTT

V gene: TRBV25-1
J gene: TRBJ2-2
clone size: NA
D gene: NA
CDR3 protein: CACKGLAGELFF
CDR3 DNA: TGTGCCTGTAAAGGGTTGGCCGGGGAGCTGTTTTTT

V gene: TRBV7-9
J gene: TRBJ2-3
clone size: few
D gene: TRBD2
CDR3 protein: CASSHSGGHRDTQYF
CDR3 DNA: TGTGCCAGCAGCCATTCGGGAGGGCACCGGGATACGCAGTATTTT

V gene: TRBV11-3
J gene: TRBJ2-1
clone size: NA
D gene: NA
CDR3 protein: CASSLADRFFDEQFF
CDR3 DNA: TGTGCCAGCAGCTTAGCTGACAGGTTTTTCGATGAGCAGTTCTTC

V gene: TRBV5-8
J gene: TRBJ2-7
clone size: NA
D gene: NA
CDR3 protein: CASSFQGYEQYF
CDR3 DNA: TGTGCCAGCAGCTTTCAGGGATACGAGCAGTACTTC

V gene: TRBV7-9
J gene: TRBJ2-7
clone size: medium-sized
D gene: NA
CDR3 protein: CASSHPPRSYEQYF
CDR3 DNA: TGTGCCAGCAGCCATCCGCCCCGAAGCTACGAGCAGTACTTC